One and the same sample provided the 32 T cell receptor beta chains below, sequenced in a study of blood T cell repertoires in COVID-19. Assay used: immunoSEQ multiplex PCR; TCRdb lists only in-frame clones, some missing. Of around 300,000 clones in the sample, approximately 90% are singletons; the top ten hold 2% to 2.5%. The sample consisted of PBMCs or T cells enriched from blood (not recorded which). The receptors were sampled from a woman between 55 and 75 years old in a cohort exposed to, infected with or recovered from COVID-19 (not recorded which).

A few counts support this clone. The chain combines TRBV14 with TRBJ2-2, with D maybe TRBD2 (5 bases). The germline CDR1 and CDR2 sequences are SGHDN and FVKESK. V was trimmed by 4 bases and J by 1 base, leaving 10 bases between them. CDR3 size: 15 residues. As DNA, the CDR3 is TGTGCCAGCAGCCGGACTCTCTTGAACACCGGGGAGCTGTTTTTT. This sequence encodes CASSRTLLNTGELFF.

This chain uses TRBV6-2 or TRBV6-3 with TRBJ2-7; 7 bases are shared with TRBD1. V was clipped by 2 bases and J by 2 bases; unmatched bases: 12. Germline V lookup: CDR1 MNHEY, CDR2 SVGEGT. This CDR3 region has 17 residues. The CDR3 loop is CASSYSYTTGFTYEQYF. In nucleotides, the CDR3 is TGTGCCAGCAGTTACAGCTACACGACAGGGTTTACCTACGAGCAGTACTTC.

The chain combines TRBV5-4 with TRBJ2-5; 8 bases are shared with TRBD1. From germline, CDR1 is SGHNT and CDR2 YYREEE (reference sequence). CDR3 length: 15 amino acids. J lost 4 bases, V lost 2 bases, and 7 bases had no gene match. The chain's CDR3 is CASSFAQGAGETQYF. CDR3 DNA sequence: TGTGCCAGCAGCTTCGCTCAGGGGGCGGGAGAGACCCAGTACTTC.

This sequence joins TRBV12-5 and TRBJ2-7, with 12 positions matching TRBD1. V shed 3 bases, J shed 7 bases, and the junction held 13 bases outside the gene matches. Germline V gives CDR1 LGHNT, CDR2 FRNRAP. The CDR3 contains 17 residues. The CDR3 DNA follows: TGTGCTAGTGGTTTTACCGGGACAGGGGGCATTCTGGGAGAGCAGTACTTC. This gives the protein CASGFTGTGGILGEQYF.

The chain combines TRBV13 with TRBJ2-1; D might be TRBD2 (6 bases). Germline lookup yields CDR1 PRHDT and CDR2 FYEKMQ (reference sequence). V lost 0 bases and J 1 base, leaving 7 bases between the germline ends. This CDR3 spans 15 amino acids. The CDR3 spells CASSLGRGSYNEQFF. The CDR3 nucleotides read TGTGCCAGCAGCTTAGGTCGGGGGTCCTACAATGAGCAGTTCTTC.

J is TRBJ2-7 and V is TRBV7-2; D is possibly TRBD1 (5 bases). Germline V gene lookup returns CDR1 SGHTA and CDR2 FQGNSA. V shed 3 bases and J shed 1 base, with 7 bases lying between them. This CDR3 region has 13 residues. CDR3 sequence: CASSFSGSYEQYF. The CDR3 DNA is TGTGCCAGCAGCTTTTCAGGGTCCTACGAGCAGTACTTC. Supplemented by reference TRBV7-2 and TRBJ2-7, the full variable domain reads GAGVSQSPSNKVTEKGKDVELRCDPISGHTALYWYRQSLGQGLEFLIYFQGNSAPDKSGLPSDRFSAERTGGSVSTLTIQRTQQEDSAVYLCASSFSGSYEQYFGPGTRLTVT.

The J gene is TRBJ1-2, the V gene TRBV2, with 10 bases fitting TRBD1. CDR1 and CDR2 from the germline V gene are SNHLY and FYNNEI. J was trimmed by 3 bases and V by 5 bases; bases with no gene match: 3. The CDR3 runs to 14 residues. CDR3 bases: TGTGCCAGCAGTTCCGGGACAGGGGACTATGGCTACACCTTC. Its translation: CASSSGTGDYGYTF.

The V and J genes are TRBV6-1 and TRBJ1-2; 8 nucleotides match TRBD1. V trimming: 2 bases; J trimming: 2 bases; junction bases outside the gene matches: 4. Germline V gene lookup returns CDR1 MNHNS and CDR2 SASEGT. The length of the CDR3 is 15 residues. The CDR3 DNA sequence: TGTGCCAGCAGTGAAATCTACAGGGGGAACTATGGCTACACCTTC. Its translation is CASSEIYRGNYGYTF.

This clone appeared once. The chain links TRBV4-2 to TRBJ1-1; D is perhaps TRBD1 (5 bases). CDR1 and CDR2 from the germline V gene are LGHNA and YNFKEQ. Deletions cut 1 base from V and 1 base from J, with 13 bases between. The CDR3 loop spans 16 amino acids. DNA for the CDR3: TGTGCCAGCAGCCAAGCCCGGGGGGGGAGGAACACTGAAGCTTTCTTT. Its translation is CASSQARGGRNTEAFF.

The chain couples TRBV7-9 to TRBJ2-1, with TRBD1 matching 11 bases. The CDR3 runs to 15 residues. Germline values: CDR1 SEHNR, CDR2 FQNEAQ (reference sequence). With 5 bases clipped from V and 2 bases from J, the junction kept 2 bases outside the gene matches. The chain's CDR3 is CASSKGQGAYNEQFF. The CDR3 DNA is TGTGCCAGCAGCAAGGGACAGGGGGCCTACAATGAGCAGTTCTTC.

V is TRBV3-1 (or the pseudogene TRBV3-2) and J is TRBJ2-7, with 10 bases that match TRBD1. V lost 4 bases and J lost 1; bases outside the gene matches: 1. Germline V lookup: CDR1 LGHDT, CDR2 YNNKEL (reference sequence). The CDR3 is made up of 14 amino acids. The CDR3 sequence: CASSLGQGSYEQYF. The CDR3, as DNA: TGTGCCAGCAGCCTGGGACAGGGGTCCTACGAGCAGTACTTC.

The CDR3 bases are TGCAGTGCTGTCCTCTCAGATACGCAGTATTTT. Its protein is CSAVLSDTQYF. The chain combines TRBV20-1 with TRBJ2-3; D call uncertain. The CDR3 is 11 residues long. With 5 bases removed from V and 4 bases from J, the gap between germline ends came to 7 bases. The germline V gene encodes CDR1 DFQATT and CDR2 SNEGSKA (reference sequence).

J is TRBJ1-1 and V is TRBV27, with a possible D match to TRBD1 (5 bases). CDR1 is MNHEY, CDR2 SMNVEV, per germline (reference sequence). Trimming cost V 4 bases and J 1 base, with 19 bases left between them. The CDR3 extends over 17 amino acids. CDR3 sequence: CASSSLPWGAENTEAFF. The CDR3 nucleotides are TGTGCCAGCAGTTCACTTCCGTGGGGCGCGGAGAACACTGAAGCTTTCTTT.

The chain joins TRBV18 to TRBJ2-2; D is undetermined. Germline CDR1 KGHSH, CDR2 LQKENI. V lost 2 bases, J lost 3 bases, and 7 bases lay in between. This CDR3 comprises 14 residues. CDR3 sequence reads: CASSPVRDTGELFF. Written as DNA, the CDR3 is TGTGCCAGCTCACCAGTCCGGGACACCGGGGAGCTGTTTTTT.

V and J are TRBV28 and TRBJ1-2; D ambiguous. CDR1 is MDHEN, CDR2 SYDVKM, per germline. The V gene lost 5 bases and the J gene lost 6 bases, with 7 bases spanning the gap. This CDR3 is 11 amino acids long. The CDR3 coding sequence is TGTGCCAGCAGTCAGAGGAATGGCTACACCTTC. Translated, it gives CASSQRNGYTF.

The CDR3 DNA reads TGTGCCAGCAGTAATCCGGGACAGGGCGATGAAAAACTGTTTTTT. It codes for CASSNPGQGDEKLFF. This sequence joins TRBV6-6 and TRBJ1-4, with TRBD1 matching 9 bases. CDR3 size: 15 residues. Germline V gives CDR1 MNHNY, CDR2 SVGAGI (reference sequence). The J segment lost 6 bases and the V segment lost 5 bases, leaving 7 bases of the junction unmatched.

V is TRBV5-1 and J is TRBJ2-7; 7 bases are shared with TRBD1. Germline V gene data show CDR1 as SGHRS and CDR2 as YFSETQ. V gave up 0 bases and J gave up 2 bases; unmatched junction bases: 5. CDR3 length: 15 residues. The CDR3 loop reads CASSLAVGTAYEQYF. The CDR3 DNA follows: TGCGCCAGCAGCTTGGCTGTTGGGACAGCCTACGAGCAGTACTTC.

V and J are TRBV29-1 and TRBJ2-3; 7 bases align to TRBD1. The V gene end was trimmed by 6 bases and the J gene end by 6 bases; junction bases not matched to a gene: 9. The CDR3 is 13 amino acids. Germline assignment: CDR1 SQVTM and CDR2 ANQGSEA. CDR3 nucleotide sequence: TGCAGCGTGGGGCAGGGACAGAGGGATACGCAGTATTTT. As protein: CSVGQGQRDTQYF.

V gene TRBV5-1 combines with J gene TRBJ2-3, with unresolved D. Trimming removed 4 bases at V and 1 base at J, with 13 bases between. Germline V CDR1 and CDR2: SGHRS, YFSETQ. The CDR3 runs 15 residues. This chain's CDR3 is CASSLNLLGTDTQYF. The DNA for the CDR3 is TGCGCCAGCAGCCTAAACCTCTTAGGCACAGATACGCAGTATTTT.

This chain joins TRBV11-2 and TRBJ2-1; a possible D gene is TRBD1 (6 bases). The germline gives CDR1 SGHAT, CDR2 FQNNGV. The CDR3 contains 16 residues. V was clipped by 2 bases and J by 4 bases, with 15 bases between them. This CDR3 reads CASSLTGQKGYNEQFF. The CDR3 region has the DNA TGTGCCAGCAGCTTAACGGGACAAAAGGGTTACAATGAGCAGTTCTTC.

The chain couples TRBV28 to TRBJ2-7; D gene ambiguous. The V and J ends lost 4 bases and 3 bases respectively, with 13 bases between them. CDR1 MDHEN and CDR2 SYDVKM come from the germline V gene. The CDR3 loop spans 14 amino acids. DNA for the CDR3: TGTGCCAGCAGTTCCCCCGCGCGGAGCTACGAGCAGTACTTC. It specifies CASSSPARSYEQYF.

This chain links TRBV19 with TRBJ1-4; D unresolved. In germline, CDR1 is LNHDA, CDR2 SQIVND (reference sequence). Deletions cut 3 bases from V and 0 bases from J, with 8 bases between. This CDR3 region has 15 residues. This CDR3 reads CASSIRIPTNEKLFF. As DNA, the CDR3 is TGTGCCAGTAGTATTAGAATACCAACTAATGAAAAACTGTTTTTT.

This chain uses TRBV25-1 with TRBJ1-3, with D unclear. The CDR3 runs to 15 residues. Germline assignment: CDR1 MGHDK and CDR2 SYGVNS. V lost 7 bases to trimming and J lost 1 base, with 14 bases between them. CDR3 nucleotide sequence: TGTGCCAGCAAAAACCCCCGAGATTCTGGAAACACCATATATTTT. This codes for CASKNPRDSGNTIYF.

The chain has TRBV6-5 and TRBJ1-5, with TRBD1 matching over 8 bases. The CDR3 runs 15 residues. Losses at the gene ends were 6 bases for V and 5 bases for J; bases not matched to a gene: 9. CDR1 and CDR2 (germline): MNHEY, SVGAGI. The DNA of the CDR3 is TGTGCCAGCAGCGGCTGGACAGGGTTGGATCAGCCCCAGCATTTT. Translating gives CASSGWTGLDQPQHF.

This clone occurred once. The rearrangement uses TRBV7-9 and TRBJ1-5, with D maybe TRBD1 (6 bases). From germline, CDR1 is SEHNR and CDR2 FQNEAQ (reference sequence). The CDR3 loop spans 13 amino acids. V was cut by 3 bases and J by 7 bases, with 10 bases left in between. CDR3 amino acids: CASSLGAFQPQHF. In nucleotides, the CDR3 is TGTGCCAGCAGCTTGGGGGCATTCCAGCCCCAGCATTTT.

The chain carries TRBV28 and TRBJ2-2, with 8 positions matching TRBD2. V trimming: 7 bases; J trimming: 1 base; junction bases outside the gene matches: 8. Germline V CDR1 and CDR2: MDHEN, SYDVKM. This CDR3 spans 16 amino acids. For the CDR3, the DNA is TGTGCCAGCACCCCCGGGACTAGTCGGAACACCGGGGAGCTGTTTTTT. Its protein is CASTPGTSRNTGELFF.

This clone was picked up one time. V usage is TRBV7-3 and J usage is TRBJ1-1; 7 nucleotides match TRBD1. CDR1 is SGHTA, CDR2 FQGTGA, per germline. This CDR3 contains 14 residues. V was pared by 3 bases and J by 1 base, with 2 bases of the junction left unmatched. The CDR3 loop is CASSFAGGNTEAFF. The CDR3 region has the DNA TGTGCCAGCAGCTTCGCAGGGGGGAACACTGAAGCTTTCTTT.

This clone was seen a single time. One end of the junction is discordant with germline, which a read error may explain. The rearrangement uses TRBV3-1 (or the pseudogene TRBV3-2) and TRBJ2-7; TRBD1 might be the D (6 bases). The CDR3 totals 12 residues. Germline loops: CDR1 LGHDT, CDR2 YNNKEL (reference sequence). The CDR3 loop is CASSQDVGARSF. CDR3 DNA: TGTGCCAGCAGCCAAGATGTGGGGGCCCGCTCCTTC.

V gene TRBV3-1 (or the pseudogene TRBV3-2) combines with J gene TRBJ1-4; 8 bases match TRBD1. Germline values: CDR1 LGHDT, CDR2 YNNKEL (reference sequence). The CDR3 contains 15 residues. J was trimmed by 8 bases and V by 4 bases; bases with no gene match: 9. CDR3 coding DNA: TGTGCCAGCAGCCCCGTGACAGGGGCGGGCGAAAAACTGTTTTTT. Protein product: CASSPVTGAGEKLFF.

The chain combines TRBV5-1 with TRBJ2-7; a weak D match, TRBD1 (6 bases). Germline CDR1 reads SGHRS; CDR2 reads YFSETQ. This CDR3 contains 14 residues. The germline V and J ends were trimmed by 4 bases and 3 bases, with 14 bases remaining between them. Here the CDR3 reads CASSPGQILYEQYF. The CDR3 coding sequence is TGCGCCAGCAGCCCTGGACAGATTCTCTACGAGCAGTACTTC.

This chain links TRBV6-4 with TRBJ1-1; TRBD1 matches 7 bases. The V and J ends lost 3 bases and 8 bases, in that order; junction bases with no gene match: 6. The CDR3 is 13 amino acids. Germline V gene lookup returns CDR1 MRHNA and CDR2 SNTAGT. The CDR3 nucleotides are TGTGCCAGCAGTGAGGCAGGGGGGACCGAAGCTTTCTTT. Protein: CASSEAGGTEAFF.

This clone occurred many times. Here the CDR3 reads CASSEGENTEAFF. CDR3 DNA: TGTGCCAGCAGTGAAGGGGAGAACACTGAAGCTTTCTTT. The V gene is TRBV6-4, the J gene TRBJ1-1; D possibly corresponds to TRBD1 (5 bases). Trimming took off 3 bases at V and 1 base at J, with 6 bases between the two ends. The CDR3 runs 13 residues. Germline V CDR1 and CDR2: MRHNA, SNTAGT.